This TCR beta chain emerged from a study of cytomegalovirus exposure and HLA in healthy donors. Use of 60 Vbeta and 13 Jbeta primers characterized the PCR. The repertoire was sequenced with immunoSEQ multiplex PCR; TCRdb's copy has only in-frame clones and lacks some. The table includes roughly 130,000 clones, 80% to 85% detected once. Of note for this clone: Its antigen is unknown.

Study-wide results and caveats: It was only CMV serostatus that was available as immune exposure information. In a later analysis, common viral pathogens appeared linked to several of the most significant clusters. The study recorded 150 to 200 TCR beta chains that were cytomegalovirus-associated.

Sequencing was done on a sample of PBMCs. The source is a human donor in good health.

CDR3 residues: CASSLSGTGGVEAFF. CDR3 sequence (DNA): TGTGCCAGCAGTTTATCCGGGACAGGGGGCGTCGAAGCTTTCTTT. V usage is TRBV27 and J usage is TRBJ1-1; 12 bases line up with TRBD1. J was trimmed by 8 bases and V by 0 bases; bases with no gene match: 4. Germline V CDR1 and CDR2: MNHEY, SMNVEV (reference sequence). This CDR3 has 15 residues.